This T cell receptor (beta chain) came from a study of cytomegalovirus exposure and HLA in healthy donors. General study findings and limits: Clonal expansion, a later analysis showed, was greater in HLA-associated TCR beta chains than in equally common others. Across HLA loci, a later analysis found differing TCR association rates, with DRB1 most and HLA-C fewest. Most of the CMV-associated TCR beta chains (in a later analysis) appeared to be HLA-restricted.

PCR amplification relied on 60 Vbeta primers (plus 13 Jbeta primers). The data were produced by immunoSEQ multiplex PCR, yet TCRdb's version contains in-frame clones alone and is incomplete. Altogether about 120,000 clones are present, 77% being singletons, with the ten largest covering around 9.9%. The donors comprised healthy bone marrow donors. Concerning this clone: Its antigen is undetermined.

The germline gives CDR1 SGHVS, CDR2 FNYEAQ. The length of the CDR3 is 16 residues. V shed 5 bases and J 5 bases; nucleotides not matched to a gene: 7. This sequence was found in a man in his forties or fifties in good health and CMV-seropositive. The rearrangement links TRBV7-6 to TRBJ2-5; 14 bases match TRBD2. Sequenced: PBMCs. Written as DNA, the CDR3 is TGTGCCAGCAGCCCTCGGACTAGCGGGGGGCGGGAGACCCAGTACTTC. Its translation is CASSPRTSGGRETQYF.